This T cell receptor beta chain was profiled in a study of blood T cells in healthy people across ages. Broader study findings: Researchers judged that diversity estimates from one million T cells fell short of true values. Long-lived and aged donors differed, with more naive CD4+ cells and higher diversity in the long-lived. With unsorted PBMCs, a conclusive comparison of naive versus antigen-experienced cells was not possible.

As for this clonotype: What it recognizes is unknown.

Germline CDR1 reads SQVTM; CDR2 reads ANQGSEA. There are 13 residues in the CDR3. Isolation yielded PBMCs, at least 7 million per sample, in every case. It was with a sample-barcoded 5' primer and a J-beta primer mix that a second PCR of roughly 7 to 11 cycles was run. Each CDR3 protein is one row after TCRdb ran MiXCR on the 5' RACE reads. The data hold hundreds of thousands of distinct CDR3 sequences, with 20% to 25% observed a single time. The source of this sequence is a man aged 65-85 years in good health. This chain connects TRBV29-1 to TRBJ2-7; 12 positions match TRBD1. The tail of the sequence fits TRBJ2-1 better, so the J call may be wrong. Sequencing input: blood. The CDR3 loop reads CSVLGTGGFEQFF. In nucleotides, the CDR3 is TGCAGCGTACTAGGGACAGGGGGCTTTGAGCAGTTCTTC.